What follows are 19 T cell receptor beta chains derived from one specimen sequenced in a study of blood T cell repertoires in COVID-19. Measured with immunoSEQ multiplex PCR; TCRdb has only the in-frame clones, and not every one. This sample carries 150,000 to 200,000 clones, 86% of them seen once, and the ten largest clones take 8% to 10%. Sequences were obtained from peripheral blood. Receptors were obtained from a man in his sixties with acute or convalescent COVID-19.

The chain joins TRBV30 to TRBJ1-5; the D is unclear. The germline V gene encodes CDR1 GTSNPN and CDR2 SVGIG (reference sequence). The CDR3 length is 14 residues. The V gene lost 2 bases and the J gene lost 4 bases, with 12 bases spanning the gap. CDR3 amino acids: CAWSISTWNQPQHF. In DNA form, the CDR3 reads TGTGCCTGGAGTATATCCACATGGAATCAGCCCCAGCATTTT.

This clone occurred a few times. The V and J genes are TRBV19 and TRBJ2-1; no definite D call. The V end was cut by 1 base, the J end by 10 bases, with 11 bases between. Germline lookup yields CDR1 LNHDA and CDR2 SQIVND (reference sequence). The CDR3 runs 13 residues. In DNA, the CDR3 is TGTGCCAGTAGTATAGGACTTTTGGTCGAGCAGTTCTTC. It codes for CASSIGLLVEQFF. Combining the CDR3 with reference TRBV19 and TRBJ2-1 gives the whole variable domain DGGITQSPKYLFRKEGQNVTLSCEQNLNHDAMYWYRQDPGQGLRLIYYSQIVNDFQKGDIAEGYSVSREKKESFPLTVTSAQKNPTAFYLCASSIGLLVEQFFGPGTRLTVL.

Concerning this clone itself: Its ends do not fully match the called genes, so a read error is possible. CDR3 protein: CASSSDPSGSIIF. The DNA for the CDR3 is TGTGCCAGCAGCTCAGACCCTAGCGGGAGTATTATCTTC. The chain joins TRBV7-2 to TRBJ2-1; 10 nucleotides agree with TRBD2. CDR1 SGHTA and CDR2 FQGNSA come from the germline V gene. The length of the CDR3 is 13 residues.

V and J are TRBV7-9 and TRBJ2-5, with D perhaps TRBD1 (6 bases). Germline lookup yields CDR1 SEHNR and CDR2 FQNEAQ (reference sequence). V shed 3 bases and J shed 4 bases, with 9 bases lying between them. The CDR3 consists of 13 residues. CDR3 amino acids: CASSLGAPETQYF. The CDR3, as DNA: TGTGCCAGCAGCTTGGGGGCCCCAGAGACCCAGTACTTC.

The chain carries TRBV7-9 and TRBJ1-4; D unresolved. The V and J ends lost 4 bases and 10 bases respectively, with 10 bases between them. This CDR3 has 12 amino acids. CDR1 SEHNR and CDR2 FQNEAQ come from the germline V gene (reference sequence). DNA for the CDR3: TGTGCCAGCAGCTGGGAGGGAACAAAACTGTTTTTT. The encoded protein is CASSWEGTKLFF.

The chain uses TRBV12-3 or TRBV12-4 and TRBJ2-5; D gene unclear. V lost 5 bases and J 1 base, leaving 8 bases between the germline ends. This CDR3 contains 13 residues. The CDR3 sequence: CASSVRIQETQYF. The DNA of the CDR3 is TGTGCCAGCAGTGTCAGAATCCAAGAGACCCAGTACTTC.

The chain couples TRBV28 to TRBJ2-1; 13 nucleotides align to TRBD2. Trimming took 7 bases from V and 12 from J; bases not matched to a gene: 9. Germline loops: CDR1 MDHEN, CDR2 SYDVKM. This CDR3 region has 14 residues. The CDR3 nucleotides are TGTGCCAGCACCCCGGGACTAGCGGGATATAGGCAGTTCTTC. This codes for CASTPGLAGYRQFF.

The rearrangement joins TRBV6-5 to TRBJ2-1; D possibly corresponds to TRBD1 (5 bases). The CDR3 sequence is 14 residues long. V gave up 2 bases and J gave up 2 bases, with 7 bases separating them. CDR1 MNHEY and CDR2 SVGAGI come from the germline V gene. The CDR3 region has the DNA TGTGCCAGCAGTTACAGGGGCCCCTACAATGAGCAGTTCTTC. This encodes CASSYRGPYNEQFF.

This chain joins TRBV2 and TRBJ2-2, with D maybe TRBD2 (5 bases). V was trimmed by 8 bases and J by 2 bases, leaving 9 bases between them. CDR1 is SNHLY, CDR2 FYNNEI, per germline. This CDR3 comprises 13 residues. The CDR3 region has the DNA TGTGCCAGCCGAGCGGTTAACACCGGGGAGCTGTTTTTT. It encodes CASRAVNTGELFF.

The CDR3 DNA reads as TGTGCCAGTACCCGGAACACTGAAGCTTTCTTT. It codes for CASTRNTEAFF. The chain links TRBV19 to TRBJ1-1; D unresolved. The CDR3 runs 11 residues. V was trimmed by 7 bases and J by 1 base, leaving 4 bases between them. Germline V gene sequence: CDR1 LNHDA, CDR2 SQIVND (reference sequence).

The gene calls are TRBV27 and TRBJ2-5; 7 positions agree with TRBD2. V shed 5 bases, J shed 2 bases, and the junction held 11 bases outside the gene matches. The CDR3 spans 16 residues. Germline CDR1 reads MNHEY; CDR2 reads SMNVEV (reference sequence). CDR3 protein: CASSPSSGEIQETQYF. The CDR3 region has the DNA TGTGCCAGCAGTCCTTCTAGCGGAGAAATACAAGAGACCCAGTACTTC.

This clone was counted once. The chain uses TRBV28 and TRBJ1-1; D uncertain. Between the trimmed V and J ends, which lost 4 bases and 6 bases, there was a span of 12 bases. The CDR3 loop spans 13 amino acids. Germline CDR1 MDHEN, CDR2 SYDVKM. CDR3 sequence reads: CASSYFSQSEAFF. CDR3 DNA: TGTGCCAGCAGTTATTTCTCGCAGTCTGAAGCTTTCTTT.

Here the CDR3 reads CASSLTAVNTEAFF. The CDR3 region has the DNA TGTGCCAGCAGCTTAACGGCCGTAAACACTGAAGCTTTCTTT. The chain recombines TRBV7-3 with TRBJ1-1; D not certain. Germline V gene data show CDR1 as SGHTA and CDR2 as FQGTGA. Trimming removed 0 bases from V and 2 bases from J, with 7 bases in between. The CDR3 length is 14 residues.

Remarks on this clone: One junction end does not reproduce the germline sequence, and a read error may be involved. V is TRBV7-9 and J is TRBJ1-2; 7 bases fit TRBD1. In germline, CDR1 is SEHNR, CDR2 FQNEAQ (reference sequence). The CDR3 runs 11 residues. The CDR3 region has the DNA TGTGCCAGCAGCTCAGGGGGACAGACGGCCTTC. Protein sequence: CASSSGGQTAF.

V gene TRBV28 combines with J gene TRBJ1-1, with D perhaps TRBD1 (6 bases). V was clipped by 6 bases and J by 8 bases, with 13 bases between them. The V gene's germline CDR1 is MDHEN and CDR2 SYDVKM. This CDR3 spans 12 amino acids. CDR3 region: CASREQGVEAFF. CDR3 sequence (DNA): TGTGCCAGCAGAGAACAGGGCGTGGAAGCTTTCTTT.

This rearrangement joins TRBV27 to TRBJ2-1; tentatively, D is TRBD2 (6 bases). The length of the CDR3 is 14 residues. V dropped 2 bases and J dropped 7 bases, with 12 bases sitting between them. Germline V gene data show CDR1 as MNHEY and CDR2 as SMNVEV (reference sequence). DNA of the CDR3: TGTGCCAGCAGTTTAATGCGGGGAGGTAATGAGCAGTTCTTC. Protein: CASSLMRGGNEQFF.

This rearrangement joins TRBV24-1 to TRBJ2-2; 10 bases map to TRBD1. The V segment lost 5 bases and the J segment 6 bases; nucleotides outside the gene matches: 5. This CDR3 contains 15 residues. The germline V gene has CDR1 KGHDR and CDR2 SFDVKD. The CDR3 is CATSAPDRGPGELFF. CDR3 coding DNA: TGTGCCACCAGTGCCCCTGACAGGGGGCCCGGGGAGCTGTTTTTT.

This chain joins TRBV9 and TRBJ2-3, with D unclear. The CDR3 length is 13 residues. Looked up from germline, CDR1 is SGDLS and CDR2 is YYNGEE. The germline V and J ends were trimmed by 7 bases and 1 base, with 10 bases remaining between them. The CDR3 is CASATAGTDTQYF. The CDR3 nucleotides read TGTGCCAGCGCCACTGCGGGCACAGATACGCAGTATTTT.

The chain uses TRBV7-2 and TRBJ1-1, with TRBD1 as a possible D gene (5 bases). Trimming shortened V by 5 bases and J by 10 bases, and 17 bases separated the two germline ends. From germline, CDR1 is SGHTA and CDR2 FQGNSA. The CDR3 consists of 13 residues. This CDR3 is CASSTRQIPTAFF. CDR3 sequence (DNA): TGTGCCAGCAGCACACGACAGATTCCCACAGCTTTCTTT.